This T cell receptor beta chain was sequenced for a study of blood T cell repertoires in COVID-19. Study at large: T cells, B-cell-depleted T cells, or PBMCs supplied cDNA or gDNA.

The CDR3 has 15 residues. The germline gives CDR1 LNHDA, CDR2 SQIVND (reference sequence). V lost 4 bases, J lost 4 bases, and 6 bases stayed unmatched. Data came from immunoSEQ multiplex PCR; TCRdb stores just in-frame clones and leaves some out. The data hold a few hundred thousand clones, with roughly 85% observed a single time. This sequence was found in a woman in her late teens or twenties with acute or convalescent COVID-19. The rearrangement links TRBV19 to TRBJ1-2, with TRBD1 matching 10 bases. Sequencing was carried out using peripheral blood. CDR3 bases: TGTGCCAGTAGTACCGACAGGGGGCTAAGCTATGGCTACACCTTC. Protein: CASSTDRGLSYGYTF.